This is a list of T cell receptor beta chains from one sample in a study of blood T cell repertoires in COVID-19. Clones were sequenced by immunoSEQ multiplex PCR, and TCRdb holds only the in-frame ones, with some missing. The sample shows 64,000 or so clones, 70% to 85% of them seen only once. Sequenced input: peripheral blood. Receptor source: a human donor in a cohort sampled during active COVID-19. CDR3s include the opening cysteine and the closing phenylalanine or tryptophan. D genes are given only for firm matches. Only part of the rows carry a size: once, few, many, or a class if the clone is expanded.

cdr3_nt cdr3_aa d_call j_call clone_size v_call
TGTGCCAGCAGGCACTTAGCGGGAGCCGGGAGGGCAGATACGCAGTATTTT CASRHLAGAGRADTQYF TRBD2 TRBJ2-3 - TRBV27
TGTGCCAGTAGGTCGGACAGGGTGACCGGGGAGCTGTTTTTT CASRSDRVTGELFF TRBD1 TRBJ2-2 - TRBV19
TGTGCCAGCAACACGAAACCCGGACTAGCGGGCAATGAGCAGTTCTTC CASNTKPGLAGNEQFF TRBD2 TRBJ2-1 - TRBV2
TGTGCCAGCAGCTTCGGACAGGGGGTCTACGAGCAGTACTTC CASSFGQGVYEQYF TRBD1 TRBJ2-7 - TRBV5-6
TGCAGCGTTACTCATGGGGGGACTGAAGCTTTCTTT CSVTHGGTEAFF - TRBJ1-1 - TRBV29-1
TGTGCCAGCAGGCACCTCGGTGGTGTCACAGATACGCAGTATTTT CASRHLGGVTDTQYF - TRBJ2-3 - TRBV7-9
TGTGCCAGTAGTATATTTGCGTCCGGGGCCAACGTCCTGACTTTC CASSIFASGANVLTF - TRBJ2-6 - TRBV19
TGTGCCAGCACTAGCGGGAAGAGAATCATGTCGGTCTTC CASTSGKRIMSVF TRBD2 TRBJ2-1 - TRBV28
TGTGCCAGCAGTCGGACAGGGGGCAGGAGTGGCTACACCTTC CASSRTGGRSGYTF TRBD1 TRBJ1-2 - TRBV6-5
TGTGCCATCCAGGGGCGACAGAACACTGAAGCTTTCTTT CAIQGRQNTEAFF - TRBJ1-1 many TRBV10-3
TGTGCCAGCAGCTCCCTTAGGACAGGGGGCTACGAGCAGTACTTC CASSSLRTGGYEQYF TRBD1 TRBJ2-7 - TRBV5-6
TGTGCCAGCAGTGAAGAGGCTAGCTTTATACTGAGCACAGATACGCAGTATTTT CASSEEASFILSTDTQYF - TRBJ2-3 - TRBV2
TGTGCCAGCAGCCCTCATAGAGGCCTAGCGGGAGGTGGATACAATGAGCAGTTCTTC CASSPHRGLAGGGYNEQFF TRBD2 TRBJ2-1 - TRBV11-2
TGCAGTGCTAGTAAACAGAGGGTAGGCTACACCTTC CSASKQRVGYTF - TRBJ1-2 - TRBV20-1
TGTGCCAGCAGTTTAAACGGGAGGGGAAAGACCCAGTACTTC CASSLNGRGKTQYF TRBD2 TRBJ2-5 - TRBV28
TGTGCCAGCAGCTTCCCGGGAGGGCCTAACACCGGGGAGCTGTTTTTT CASSFPGGPNTGELFF TRBD2 TRBJ2-2 - TRBV7-9
TGTGCCAGCGGCACTAGCGGGGGGGGAGATACGCAGTATTTT CASGTSGGGDTQYF TRBD2 TRBJ2-3 - TRBV5-4
TGTGCCACCAGTCAAGCGGGAGGGCGTTACGGCACAGATACGCAGTATTTT CATSQAGGRYGTDTQYF TRBD2 TRBJ2-3 - TRBV24-1
TGTGCCAGCAGCTTAATACCGGGACAGGGCCACGAGCAGTACTTC CASSLIPGQGHEQYF TRBD1 TRBJ2-7 few TRBV11-2
TGTGCCAGCGGGGGGTATAGCTACGAGCAGTACTTC CASGGYSYEQYF - TRBJ2-7 - TRBV7-9
TGTGCCAGCTCACCGTCTGACAGAGCATACGAGCAGTACTTC CASSPSDRAYEQYF - TRBJ2-7 - TRBV18
TGTGCCAGCTCGGAGAACAGGGGCTCTGGAAACACCATATATTTT CASSENRGSGNTIYF TRBD1 TRBJ1-3 - TRBV18
TGCGCCAGCAGCCAAGAACAGGACGTGGGCTATGGCTACACCTTC CASSQEQDVGYGYTF - TRBJ1-2 once TRBV4-1
TGTGCCAGCAGGGGACAGGCCCTTAATCAGCCCCAGCATTTT CASRGQALNQPQHF TRBD1 TRBJ1-5 few TRBV28
TGTGCCAGCAGCTCCCCGGGGCGGGAGGGTACAGATACGCAGTATTTT CASSSPGREGTDTQYF TRBD2 TRBJ2-3 - TRBV5-4
TGTGCCAGCAGTTACCCCGACAGGGAGAATCAGCCCCAGCATTTT CASSYPDRENQPQHF TRBD1 TRBJ1-5 - TRBV28
TGTGCCAGCAGTCCCGTCCCAGGGGGCTGGACCGGGGAGCTGTTTTTT CASSPVPGGWTGELFF TRBD1 TRBJ2-2 few TRBV6-2/TRBV6-3
TGCGCCAGCAGCCAACGCCGCGGGACAGGGGATCCCCAGCATTTT CASSQRRGTGDPQHF TRBD1 TRBJ1-5 once TRBV4-1
TGTGCCAGCAGCTTAGGGATAGCGGGACCCAGTGAGCAGTTCTTC CASSLGIAGPSEQFF TRBD2 TRBJ2-1 - TRBV7-8
TGTGCCAGCAGCGGGACAGCCGGAAACACCATATATTTT CASSGTAGNTIYF TRBD1 TRBJ1-3 - TRBV7-2
TGCGCCAGCAGCCAAGATCGTGGGGGGACGTGGGGCTACACCTTC CASSQDRGGTWGYTF - TRBJ1-2 once TRBV4-3
TGTGCCAGCAGTTCCAAGGGACAGGCTCAGGAGACCCAGTACTTC CASSSKGQAQETQYF TRBD1 TRBJ2-5 - TRBV28
TGTGCCAGCAGCCGCCCGCCTCGACAGGGGGCGCGGCAGTACTTC CASSRPPRQGARQYF TRBD1 TRBJ2-7 - TRBV11-3
TGTGCCAGCAGCCCCGGGACAGGGGCGAAAGAGACCCAGTACTTC CASSPGTGAKETQYF TRBD1 TRBJ2-5 - TRBV7-3
TGCAGCGTTGAAGGGGGTGAGGGTAACTATGGCTACACCTTC CSVEGGEGNYGYTF - TRBJ1-2 - TRBV29-1
TGTGCCAGCAGCTTAGGAACAGGGGTGGGAGGCTACACCTTC CASSLGTGVGGYTF TRBD1 TRBJ1-2 - TRBV7-9
TGTGCCAGCAGTCCTATCGGGGGGCGGGGGCGCACAGATACGCAGTATTTT CASSPIGGRGRTDTQYF - TRBJ2-3 - TRBV28
TGTGCCAGCAGAAGGGGATTGGAAGCTTTCTTT CASRRGLEAFF - TRBJ1-1 - TRBV6-5
TGTGCCAGCAGTTTATATCAGGGTTCTGGGGCCAACGTCCTGACTTTC CASSLYQGSGANVLTF - TRBJ2-6 - TRBV28
TGTGCCAGCAGTTTATCAGGCAGGGGAATGACTAACTATGGCTACACCTTC CASSLSGRGMTNYGYTF - TRBJ1-2 - TRBV27
TGTGCCAGCACCCTAGACAGGCCATCAGGCTACACCTTC CASTLDRPSGYTF - TRBJ1-2 once TRBV7-8
TGTGCCAGCTCACCGACGTTGGTAGGCGAGGGCGAGCAGTACTTC CASSPTLVGEGEQYF - TRBJ2-7 - TRBV18
TGCGCCAGCAGCTCGACAGCCCTTTATTCGTGGGAGCAGTTCTTC CASSSTALYSWEQFF - TRBJ2-1 - TRBV5-1
TGTGCCAGCAGCCTAAGACCTAGCGACCAAGAGACCCAGTACTTC CASSLRPSDQETQYF - TRBJ2-5 once TRBV9
TGCAGCGTCGAGGACAGGATCTACGAGCAGTACTTC CSVEDRIYEQYF TRBD1 TRBJ2-7 - TRBV29-1
TGTGCCAGCAGCCCCCAGGAGGTGGGGACCCAGCATTTT CASSPQEVGTQHF - TRBJ1-5 - TRBV7-9
TGTGCCAGCAGCCAAGTGAAAAAGACAGCTCCAACCTTT CASSQVKKTAPTF - TRBJ1-1 medium-sized TRBV3-1/TRBV3-2
TGTGCCAGCAGCTTAATCCTAGCGGGAGCCGGGTCTGGAGAGACCCAGTACTTC CASSLILAGAGSGETQYF TRBD2 TRBJ2-5 - TRBV7-6
TGTGCCAGCAGTTCGGACAGGTGGGAGTACTTC CASSSDRWEYF TRBD1 TRBJ2-7 - TRBV28
TGCAGCGTTGAAAGCCCGACAAACACCGGGGAGCTGTTTTTT CSVESPTNTGELFF - TRBJ2-2 - TRBV29-1
TGTGCCAGCAGCTTAAACCGGGAGGGCCCTCAGGAGACCCAGTACTTC CASSLNREGPQETQYF TRBD2 TRBJ2-5 - TRBV7-3
TGCGCCAGCAGCCAACTAGGGACAGCGAGCACAGATACGCAGTATTTT CASSQLGTASTDTQYF TRBD1 TRBJ2-3 - TRBV4-3
TGTGCCAGCAGTTCACGGGGACAGTCCTCCTACGAGCAGTACTTC CASSSRGQSSYEQYF TRBD1 TRBJ2-7 - TRBV27
TGTGCCAGCAGTTTTGCAGGCTATGGCTACACCTTC CASSFAGYGYTF - TRBJ1-2 few TRBV27